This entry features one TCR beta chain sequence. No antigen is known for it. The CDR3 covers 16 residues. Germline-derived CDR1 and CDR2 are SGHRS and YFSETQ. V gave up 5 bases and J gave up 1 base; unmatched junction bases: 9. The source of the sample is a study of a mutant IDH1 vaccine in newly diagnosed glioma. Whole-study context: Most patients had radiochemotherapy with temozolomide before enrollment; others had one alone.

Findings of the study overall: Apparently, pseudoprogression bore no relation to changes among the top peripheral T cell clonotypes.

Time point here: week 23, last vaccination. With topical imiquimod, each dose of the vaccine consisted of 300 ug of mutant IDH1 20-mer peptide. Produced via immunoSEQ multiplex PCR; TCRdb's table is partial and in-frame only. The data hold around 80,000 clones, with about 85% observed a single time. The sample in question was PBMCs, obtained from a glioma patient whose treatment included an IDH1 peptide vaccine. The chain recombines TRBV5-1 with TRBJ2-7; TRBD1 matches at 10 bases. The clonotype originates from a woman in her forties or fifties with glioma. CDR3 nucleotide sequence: TGCGCCAGCAGTTTTCCCGGGACAGGGGATTCCTACGAGCAGTACTTC. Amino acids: CASSFPGTGDSYEQYF. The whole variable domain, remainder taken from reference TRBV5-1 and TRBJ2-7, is KAGVTQTPRYLIKTRGQQVTLSCSPISGHRSVSWYQQTPGQGLQFLFEYFSETQRNKGNFPGRFSGRQFSNSRSEMNVSTLELGDSALYLCASSFPGTGDSYEQYFGPGTRLTVT.